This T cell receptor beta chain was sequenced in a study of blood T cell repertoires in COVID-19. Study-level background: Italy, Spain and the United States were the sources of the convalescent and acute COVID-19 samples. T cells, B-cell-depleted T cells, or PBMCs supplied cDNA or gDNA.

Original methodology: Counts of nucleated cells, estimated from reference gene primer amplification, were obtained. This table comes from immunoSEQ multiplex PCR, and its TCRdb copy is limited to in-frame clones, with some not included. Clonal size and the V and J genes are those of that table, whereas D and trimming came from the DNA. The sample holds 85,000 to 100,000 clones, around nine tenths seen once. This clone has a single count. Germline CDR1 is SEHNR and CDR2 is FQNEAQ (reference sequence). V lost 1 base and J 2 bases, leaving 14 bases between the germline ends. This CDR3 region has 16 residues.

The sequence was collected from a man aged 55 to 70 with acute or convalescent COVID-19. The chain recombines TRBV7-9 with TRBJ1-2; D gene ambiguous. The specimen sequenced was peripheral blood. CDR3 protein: CASSLGFSSGNYGYTF. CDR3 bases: TGTGCCAGCAGCTTAGGGTTCTCTAGCGGAAACTATGGCTACACCTTC.